This T cell receptor (beta chain) was sequenced during a study of a mutant IDH1 vaccine in newly diagnosed glioma. Study-level findings and limits: Vaccine-induced responses were seen in less than 95% of patients, spanning several MHC alleles.

About this clone itself: Its antigen is currently unknown.

Sample time point: week 5, during vaccination. In every dose of vaccine, 300 ug of mutant IDH1 20-mer peptide was given alongside topical imiquimod. Measured with immunoSEQ multiplex PCR; TCRdb has only the in-frame clones, and not every one. This sample has 75,000 to 80,000 clones; roughly 90% occur once, and the top ten carry 0.5% to 0.7%. Trimming cost V 5 bases and J 14 bases, with 13 bases left between them. Germline V gene sequence: CDR1 SQVTM, CDR2 ANQGSEA. The CDR3 covers 10 residues. The source material was PBMCs, sampled from a glioma patient whose treatment included an IDH1 peptide vaccine. The rearrangement uses TRBV29-1 and TRBJ2-1, with TRBD1 as a possible D gene (5 bases). The origin of this receptor is a woman aged 45 to 65 with glioma. The CDR3 DNA reads TGCAGCGTTAGAATACAGGTGGAGTTCTTC. Translation gives CSVRIQVEFF.